The TCR beta chain under discussion was sequenced for a study of T cells expressing NK-cell markers. Study overall: HCMV seropositivity marked seven of the eight sequenced donors; one was seronegative.

TCRdb re-called the 5' RACE reads and gives one entry per CDR3 protein, without DNA. Reported are about 440,000 distinct CDR3 sequences; the ten largest clones contain 7.3%. With regard to this clonotype: Its target is not known.

Study observations and caveats: Leadership of the CD3+CD56-NKG2C+ fraction also belonged to these clonotypes in a few donors. Of the CD8+ T cells in more than five donors, 1.0-7.0% belonged to dominant NKG2C+ clonotypes.

This CDR3 contains 15 residues. Germline values: CDR1 MGHDK, CDR2 SYGVNS. V and J are TRBV25-1 and TRBJ2-5; lacking DNA, the TRBD1 call made by TCRdb goes unchecked. The sample consisted of blood T cells: a sorted CD56 or NKG2C T cell subset, CD4+ or CD8+ T cells, or bulk PBMC T cells (not recorded which). The receptor's source is a woman aged 18 to 75 in good health. The CDR3 loop is CASSGRGQGGETQYF.